This T cell receptor beta chain was identified in a study of blood T cell repertoires in COVID-19. Study at large: Both acute and convalescent COVID-19 samples were obtained from the United States, Italy and Spain.

TCRdb keeps only in-frame clones here, not all; method: immunoSEQ multiplex PCR. The table has some 290,000 clones, around 90% seen once; the top ten hold roughly 2.4%. The V gene's germline CDR1 is SGHKS and CDR2 YYEKEE (reference sequence). This CDR3 has 14 residues. Trimming at V came to 1 base and at J to 9 bases, leaving 4 bases not matched to a gene. The sequenced sample consisted of peripheral blood. V is TRBV5-5 and J is TRBJ2-1, with 10 bases identical to TRBD2. The clonotype comes from a woman aged 50 to 65 who had recovered from COVID-19. CDR3 nucleotides: TGTGCCAGCAGCTTGCTAGCGGGAGTCGGTGAGCAGTTCTTC. It yields the protein CASSLLAGVGEQFF.